The text below deals with one TCR beta chain. This sample is drawn from a study of blood T cell repertoires in COVID-19. Background on the study: The samples span acute and convalescent COVID-19 from the United States, Italy and Spain. PBMCs, B-cell-depleted T cells, or T cells were the source of the cDNA or gDNA that made up the material.

This CDR3 is 18 amino acids long. CDR1 KGHDR and CDR2 SFDVKD come from the germline V gene. The junction had 11 bases not matched to a gene; V was cut back by 2 bases and J by 2 bases. Original analysis: Amplified reference gene primers provided the basis for estimating nucleated cell counts. Clones were sequenced by immunoSEQ multiplex PCR, and TCRdb holds only the in-frame ones, with some missing. Clone size and V and J calls were adopted from that table, with D and trimming inferred from the DNA. This table has under 130,000 clones, around 81% appearing once. The sample comprised peripheral blood. The chain employs TRBV24-1 and TRBJ2-1; 7 bases fit TRBD2. The receptor was derived from a woman aged 65 to 85 with acute or convalescent COVID-19. This chain's CDR3 is CATSDSLKAGLTYNEQFF. The CDR3, as DNA: TGTGCCACCAGTGATTCCCTAAAAGCGGGATTAACCTACAATGAGCAGTTCTTC.